Shown below are 10 T cell receptor beta chains from a single sample sequenced in a study of T-cell reconstitution after alpha-beta-depleted transplantation in children. During its preparation, the TCRbeta library received unique molecular identifiers. TCRdb called the PCR reads again in MiXCR, with one record for every CDR3 protein. The data hold 300,000 to 400,000 distinct CDR3 sequences, with approximately 12% observed a single time. The sample in question was PBMCs, obtained from the stem cell graft. These receptors were collected from a human donor who donated a stem cell graft to a child with Fanconi anemia.

This clonotype was recorded many times. The chain recombines TRBV12-3 or TRBV12-4 with TRBJ2-4; TRBD1 matches 8 bases. The CDR3 extends over 16 amino acids. V lost 6 bases, J lost 0 bases, and 7 bases stayed unmatched. The CDR3 is CASSKTGALAKNIQYF. The CDR3 coding sequence is TGTGCCAGCAGCAAGACAGGGGCCCTAGCCAAAAACATTCAGTACTTC.

The rearrangement uses TRBV18 and TRBJ2-1; D not certain. The CDR3 consists of 16 residues. Germline CDR1 reads KGHSH; CDR2 reads LQKENI. Deletions cut 3 bases from V and 0 bases from J, with 12 bases between. CDR3 DNA: TGTGCCAGCTCACCGGAGCAGGTCAGCTCCTACAATGAGCAGTTCTTC. Translated: CASSPEQVSSYNEQFF.

CDR3 amino acids: CASSFSVPRDEQFF. For the CDR3, the DNA is TGCGCCAGCAGCTTTTCAGTACCTCGGGATGAGCAGTTCTTC. J is TRBJ2-1 and V is TRBV5-1; D is unresolved. From germline, CDR1 is SGHRS and CDR2 YFSETQ. Between the trimmed V and J ends, which lost 2 bases and 8 bases, there was a span of 14 bases. CDR3 size: 14 residues.

The V call is TRBV10-3, the J call TRBJ2-1, with 9 bases that match TRBD2. The CDR3 runs 16 residues. J was trimmed by 7 bases and V by 10 bases; bases with no gene match: 17. Germline CDR1 is ENHRY and CDR2 is SYGVKD. The CDR3 protein is CATSTQLAGGLNEQFF. The CDR3 nucleotides are TGTGCCACCTCTACTCAACTAGCGGGTGGGCTAAATGAGCAGTTCTTC.

This clonotype was picked up many times. It is likely a read error, because the conserved phenylalanine at the end of the CDR3 is missing. The V gene is TRBV2, the J gene TRBJ2-7; TRBD1 is a possible D gene (5 bases). Trimming shortened V by 2 bases and J by 0 bases, and 8 bases separated the two germline ends. CDR1 is SNHLY, CDR2 FYNNEI, per germline. The CDR3 has 14 residues. In DNA, the CDR3 is TGTGCCAGCAGTGAATCAGGGTTCTCCTACGAGCAGTACCTC. This encodes CASSESGFSYEQYL.

This clonotype occurred a few times. The genes are TRBV12-3 or TRBV12-4 and TRBJ2-7, with D uncertain. V was cut by 2 bases and J by 6 bases, with 11 bases left in between. This CDR3 comprises 13 residues. The CDR3 protein is CASSLSLDGEQYF. The CDR3 DNA reads as TGTGCCAGCAGTTTAAGTTTAGACGGCGAGCAGTACTTC.

Many counts were recorded for this clonotype. This chain links TRBV2 with TRBJ2-1; no clear D. Germline CDR1 reads SNHLY; CDR2 reads FYNNEI. The CDR3 contains 12 residues. Trimming stripped 4 bases from V and 4 bases from J, with 5 bases between. CDR3 in DNA: TGTGCCAGCAGTGTGCAGTACAATGAGCAGTTCTTC. It yields the protein CASSVQYNEQFF.

This chain joins TRBV20-1 and TRBJ1-2; D unclear. Germline V gives CDR1 DFQATT, CDR2 SNEGSKA (reference sequence). The CDR3 is 14 residues long. Trimming took 1 base from V and 0 from J, leaving 9 bases between them. The CDR3 loop reads CSARAGSANYGYTF. The CDR3 bases are TGCAGTGCTAGAGCGGGATCAGCTAACTATGGCTACACCTTC.

The V call is TRBV19, the J call TRBJ1-2, with unresolved D. Trimming pared 9 bases from V and 0 bases from J, leaving 5 bases between. The CDR3 totals 11 residues. Germline CDR1 LNHDA, CDR2 SQIVND (reference sequence). The CDR3 region is CASDSNYGYTF. In nucleotides, the CDR3 is TGTGCCAGCGACTCTAACTATGGCTACACCTTC.

This clonotype showed up many times. The chain is built from TRBV21-1 and TRBJ2-7; the table's D call, TRBD1, was not checked against the DNA. TRBV21-1 has pseudogene status. The CDR3 has 16 amino acids. The CDR3 sequence is CASSPRRDRLSYEQYV. The CDR3 DNA sequence: TGTGCCAGCAGCCCCCGCCGGGACAGGCTATCCTACGAGCAGTACGTC.